This TCR beta chain was captured in a study of CD8 T cells in ankylosing spondylitis. The study's findings and limits: Certain motif variants had earlier appeared in reactive arthritis synovial fluid and blood. The authors reported significant enrichment of disease-linked clones in matched ankylosing spondylitis synovial fluid.

Per germline, CDR1 KGHSH and CDR2 LQKENI. The CDR3 sequence is 15 residues long. The ends lost 2 bases at V and 10 bases at J; junction bases unmatched: 4. Note on this clonotype: Its specificity is not known.

Quantitative 5'-RACE with molecular barcodes produced the TCR beta libraries. From the 5' RACE reads, TCRdb called clonotypes with MiXCR, one entry per CDR3 protein. Among a few hundred thousand distinct CDR3 sequences, 11% were seen once, and the ten largest hold about a tenth. The receptor comes from a female donor with ankylosing spondylitis or in good health (not recorded which). This chain joins TRBV18 and TRBJ1-6, with 11 bases lining up with TRBD1. The source material was blood, either unsorted or a sorted T cell fraction (not recorded which). The CDR3 here is CASSPGGQGVSPLHF. The CDR3 DNA reads as TGTGCCAGCTCACCAGGGGGACAGGGGGTCTCACCCCTCCACTTT.